This T cell receptor (beta chain) was sequenced in a study of blood T cell repertoires in COVID-19 (dated by TCRdb to the early 2020s). Regarding the complete study: Samples covering the acute and convalescent phases of COVID-19 were provided by collaborators in the United States, Italy and Spain. The prospective study material was composed of cDNA or gDNA derived from T cells, B-cell-depleted T cells, or PBMCs. The dataset comprised deeply sampled blood TCRbeta repertoires from subjects exposed to, actively infected with, or recovered from COVID-19. A freely available public database, intended as a resource for researchers studying the immune response to SARS-CoV-2, is where the repertoires were released. Samples came from the ongoing ImmuneRACE study (first 160 participants) plus 1,254 subjects from 6 global collaborators. Nearly every sample came with metadata listing a de-identified subject ID, COVID-19 status, age in years and sex. Where available, HLA class I and class II types were obtained from metadata supplied by the sample provider rather than from assay-based typing.

Relative to germline, V is 3 bases shorter and J is 0 bases shorter, with 10 bases between their ends. The CDR3 runs 15 residues from the cysteine to the phenylalanine. Of all the DNA, just the CDR3 is kept, 45 bases in frame from base 1. CDR1 and CDR2 (LNHDA, SQIVND) derive from the germline V gene (reference sequence). Notes on this clone: Its antigen target is currently unknown. One base away there is no much larger clone; base qualities are not given.

The study at large found these results: How much clinical and demographic metadata was included differed by source and by participant, and the metadata was provided uncurated.

TCRbeta CDR3 regions were amplified from genomic DNA by means of the immunoSEQ Assay, a bias-controlled multiplex PCR. The authors processed their data as follows. Nucleated cell counts per sample were estimated from amplification of reference gene primers within the assay. To quantify the absolute abundance of each unique TCRbeta CDR3 rearrangement, sequence reads were collapsed and filtered. For each sample, productive Simpson clonality was calculated as the square root of Simpson's diversity index over productive rearrangements. TCRdb stores this immuneACCESS table with in-frame sequences only. Part of the clones is absent; in the studies checked, under half of the shortfall reflects unresolved V genes, and no reason is known for the rest. V and J calls and clone size are given by that table; D and trimming were obtained from the DNA. The sample yields over 130,000 clones; about nine tenths were counted once. The ten most abundant clones make up about 4.2% of the sample.

Whole blood was collected in K2EDTA tubes by collaborating institutions according to the institutions' own protocols. For TCRbeta analysis, collaborators shipped samples as frozen whole blood, isolated PBMCs, or DNA extracted from either of those sample types. The clonotype comes from a woman aged 55-70 years with active or convalescent COVID-19. The sequence is built from TRBV19 and TRBJ2-3, with the identity of the D gene unclear. Sequences were obtained from peripheral blood. The bases read TGTGCCAGTAGTATCCGTATTAGTAGCACAGATACGCAGTATTTT. Translated, it reads CASSIRISSTDTQYF.